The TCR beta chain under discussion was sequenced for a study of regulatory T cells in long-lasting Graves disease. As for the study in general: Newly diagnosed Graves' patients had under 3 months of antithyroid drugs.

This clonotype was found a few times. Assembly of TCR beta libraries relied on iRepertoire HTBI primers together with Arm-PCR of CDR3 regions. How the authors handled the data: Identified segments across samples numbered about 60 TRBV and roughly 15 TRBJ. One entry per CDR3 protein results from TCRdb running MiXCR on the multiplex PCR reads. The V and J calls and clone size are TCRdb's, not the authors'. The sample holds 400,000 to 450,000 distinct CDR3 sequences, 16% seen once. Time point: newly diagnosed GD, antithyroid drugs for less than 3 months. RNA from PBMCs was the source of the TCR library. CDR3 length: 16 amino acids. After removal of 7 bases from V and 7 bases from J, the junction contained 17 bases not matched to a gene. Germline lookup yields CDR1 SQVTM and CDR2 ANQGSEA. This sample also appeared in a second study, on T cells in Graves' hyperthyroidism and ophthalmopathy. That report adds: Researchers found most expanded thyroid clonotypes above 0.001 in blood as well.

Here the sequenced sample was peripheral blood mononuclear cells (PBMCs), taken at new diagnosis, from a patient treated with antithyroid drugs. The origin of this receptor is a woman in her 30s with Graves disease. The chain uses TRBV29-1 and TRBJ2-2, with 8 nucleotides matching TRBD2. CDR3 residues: CSGARGGGPANGELFF. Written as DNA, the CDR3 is TGCAGCGGGGCTCGGGGGGGAGGGCCAGCCAACGGGGAGCTGTTTTTT.